These 24 T cell receptor beta chains were sequenced from one sample in a study of T cell responses to AZD1222 COVID-19 vaccine (TCRdb year 2021). Library prep was done by the immunoSEQ multiplex PCR assay. TCRdb took this table from immuneACCESS and kept in-frame rearrangements with V and J called. Such tables lack part of the clones; where checked against another copy, unresolved V genes explain under half of the gap, and the rest is unexplained. Here the sample has some 150,000 clones; roughly 89% occur a single time. Under 2% of the sample is in the top ten clones. This sample's time point label indicates: about 28 days (+/-7) after the second vaccine dose. Sequenced here: peripheral blood, sampled 28 days after the second AZD1222 dose. Receptors were obtained from an adult who received the AZD1222 COVID-19 vaccine.

Only one count was recorded for this clone. This chain uses TRBV6-5 with TRBJ2-1; maybe TRBD2 (6 bases). Per the germline V gene, CDR1 is MNHEY and CDR2 is SVGAGI. This CDR3 region has 13 residues. The ends were cut back, 7 bases at V and 3 bases at J, with 10 bases in the middle. CDR3 amino acids: CASTGGYYNEQFF. The CDR3, as DNA: TGTGCCAGCACTGGAGGGTACTACAATGAGCAGTTCTTC.

The sample holds one count of this clone. The chain is built from TRBV7-6 and TRBJ2-5, with unresolved D. The V end lost 4 bases, the J end lost 11 bases, and 14 bases lay between the germline ends. CDR1 SGHVS and CDR2 FNYEAQ come from the germline V gene. The CDR3 has 12 amino acids. The CDR3 DNA follows: TGTGCCAGCAGCTCCAGCGTCGGGTCGCAGTACTTC. It codes for CASSSSVGSQYF.

This chain connects TRBV6-4 to TRBJ2-6; 8 nucleotides align to TRBD2. CDR1 is MRHNA, CDR2 SNTAGT, per germline. The CDR3 is 16 residues long. The V gene end was trimmed by 8 bases and the J gene end by 4 bases; junction bases not matched to a gene: 10. The CDR3 nucleotides are TGTGCCAGCCGACCCGGGGGGGTTGGCGGGGCCAACGTCCTGACTTTC. Translation: CASRPGGVGGANVLTF.

The chain combines TRBV30 with TRBJ1-4, with 8 bases fitting TRBD1. This CDR3 comprises 15 residues. Germline V gene data show CDR1 as GTSNPN and CDR2 as SVGIG (reference sequence). Losses at the gene ends were 6 bases for V and 6 bases for J; bases not matched to a gene: 12. The CDR3 nucleotides are TGTGCCTGCTCACTCTCCGGGACAGGTTATGAAAAACTGTTTTTT. Translating gives CACSLSGTGYEKLFF.

The rearrangement uses TRBV3-1 (or the pseudogene TRBV3-2) and TRBJ1-2, with D maybe TRBD1 (5 bases). The CDR3 has 15 residues. Trimming took off 4 bases at V and 4 bases at J, with 16 bases between the two ends. The germline V gene has CDR1 LGHDT and CDR2 YNNKEL (reference sequence). CDR3 loop: CASSPYVRGAYGYTF. CDR3 DNA: TGTGCCAGCAGCCCCTACGTGAGAGGGGCCTATGGCTACACCTTC.

The rearrangement joins TRBV6-5 to TRBJ1-1, with 10 bases that match TRBD1. The V gene's germline CDR1 is MNHEY and CDR2 SVGAGI. The CDR3 is made up of 12 amino acids. The trim removed 5 bases at V and 8 bases at J, leaving 2 bases unmatched. CDR3: CASSRTGGEAFF. CDR3 bases: TGTGCCAGCAGTAGGACAGGGGGAGAAGCTTTCTTT.

DNA for the CDR3: TGTGCCAGTAGTGCCTCGGGGGGCCAGGGTGAAAAACTGTTTTTT. Translated, it gives CASSASGGQGEKLFF. The V and J genes are TRBV19 and TRBJ1-4; D is perhaps TRBD1 (6 bases). V was shortened by 5 bases and J by 7 bases, with 17 bases between the two germline ends. The germline gives CDR1 LNHDA, CDR2 SQIVND (reference sequence). The CDR3 runs to 15 residues.

The CDR3 DNA follows: TGCGCCAGCAGCCAAGATTGGGTGGCCCGAGGACTCTTGATGACTAGTGATGGCTACACCTTC. As protein: CASSQDWVARGLLMTSDGYTF. The rearrangement joins TRBV4-3 to TRBJ1-2; no definite D call. V was cut by 0 bases and J by 6 bases, with 32 bases left in between. This CDR3 comprises 21 residues. Germline CDR1 reads LGHNA; CDR2 reads YSLEER.

This chain joins TRBV11-2 and TRBJ2-6; D remains unclear. Deletions cut 5 bases from V and 1 base from J, with 9 bases between. The germline CDR1 and CDR2 sequences are SGHAT and FQNNGV. CDR3 length: 15 amino acids. This CDR3 is CASSPIRSGANVLTF. The CDR3, as DNA: TGTGCCAGCAGCCCGATTAGATCTGGGGCCAACGTCCTGACTTTC.

In this sample, this clone turned up a few times. V is TRBV24-1 and J is TRBJ2-1; a weak D match, TRBD2 (5 bases). The CDR3 spans 13 residues. Germline loops: CDR1 KGHDR, CDR2 SFDVKD. V was clipped by 5 bases and J by 4 bases, with 8 bases between them. The CDR3 DNA is TGTGCCACCAGTGCGACTACTTACAATGAGCAGTTCTTC. The encoded protein is CATSATTYNEQFF.

This rearrangement joins TRBV4-3 to TRBJ1-5; no reliable D call. Germline V gene lookup returns CDR1 LGHNA and CDR2 YSLEER. This CDR3 has 13 residues. V was trimmed by 0 bases and J by 5 bases, leaving 5 bases between them. The CDR3 bases are TGCGCCAGCAGCCAAGATCCATATCAGCCCCAGCATTTT. Amino acids: CASSQDPYQPQHF.

DNA for the CDR3: TGTGCCAGCAGCTTGGCCCTGGACTCACCCTACAATGAGCAGTTCTTC. As protein: CASSLALDSPYNEQFF. This rearrangement joins TRBV5-4 to TRBJ2-1; tentatively, D is TRBD2 (5 bases). Trimming cost V 0 bases and J 2 bases, with 12 bases left between them. The CDR3 covers 16 residues. The germline V gene has CDR1 SGHNT and CDR2 YYREEE (reference sequence).

Only a few counts were recorded for this clone. This sequence joins TRBV6-2 or TRBV6-3 and TRBJ2-1; D could derive from TRBD1 or TRBD2 (5 bases each). The V end was cut by 0 bases, the J end by 9 bases, with 21 bases between. In germline, CDR1 is MNHEY, CDR2 SVGEGT. The CDR3 runs to 17 residues. CDR3: CASSYSAGTEPWGEQFF. The CDR3 DNA sequence: TGTGCCAGCAGTTACTCGGCCGGGACGGAGCCCTGGGGTGAGCAGTTCTTC.

This chain uses TRBV7-2 with TRBJ2-7, with TRBD1 matching over 9 bases. Germline lookup yields CDR1 SGHTA and CDR2 FQGNSA. CDR3 length equals 14 residues. The junction had 4 bases not matched to a gene; V was cut back by 5 bases and J by 2 bases. The CDR3 reads CASSTHRGPYEQYF. In nucleotides, the CDR3 is TGTGCCAGCAGCACGCACAGGGGGCCCTACGAGCAGTACTTC.

The chain has TRBV20-1 and TRBJ1-1; D possibly corresponds to TRBD1 (6 bases). Per germline, CDR1 DFQATT and CDR2 SNEGSKA (reference sequence). The V end was cut by 6 bases, the J end by 9 bases, with 11 bases between. This CDR3 is 10 amino acids long. The chain's CDR3 is CSAGALKAFF. The CDR3 region has the DNA TGCAGTGCGGGGGCCCTGAAAGCTTTCTTT.

The chain carries TRBV24-1 and TRBJ2-7, with a weak D call TRBD2 (6 bases). The V gene's germline CDR1 is KGHDR and CDR2 SFDVKD. Between the trimmed V and J ends, which lost 3 bases and 3 bases, there was a span of 23 bases. The CDR3 runs to 18 residues. CDR3 bases: TGTGCCACCAGTGATCGGTCCCCGGGGAGGCTTGGTTACTACGAGCAGTACTTC. Residues: CATSDRSPGRLGYYEQYF.

V is TRBV24-1 and J is TRBJ2-7; perhaps TRBD2 as D (6 bases). The CDR3 length is 15 residues. The V gene's germline CDR1 is KGHDR and CDR2 SFDVKD. Trimming left V 3 bases short and J 6 bases short, with 17 bases between. The CDR3 is CATSDPSRVGGEQYF. Here the CDR3 DNA reads TGTGCCACCAGTGATCCTTCTCGTGTGGGGGGCGAGCAGTACTTC.

The chain joins TRBV4-3 to TRBJ2-1; 9 nucleotides match TRBD2. The germline V gene has CDR1 LGHNA and CDR2 YSLEER. There are 17 residues in the CDR3. Trimming removed 0 bases from V and 9 bases from J; junction bases left unmatched: 12. The CDR3 coding sequence is TGCGCCAGCAGCCAAGACAGGGTAGCGGGGGAGGTTGGTGAGCAGTTCTTC. It is translated as CASSQDRVAGEVGEQFF.

V is TRBV4-1 and J is TRBJ2-5; D is possibly TRBD1 or TRBD2 (5 bases each). The V end was cut by 1 base, the J end by 4 bases, with 13 bases between. The V gene's germline CDR1 is MGHRA and CDR2 YSYEKL. The CDR3 contains 15 residues. The CDR3 spells CASSQAGWGIETQYF. The CDR3 nucleotides read TGCGCCAGCAGCCAAGCCGGGTGGGGGATAGAGACCCAGTACTTC.

The J gene is TRBJ2-3, the V gene TRBV2; D is undetermined. Per germline, CDR1 SNHLY and CDR2 FYNNEI. This CDR3 contains 15 residues. Between the trimmed V and J ends, which lost 3 bases and 2 bases, there was a span of 12 bases. The CDR3 spells CASSERLPLTDTQYF. CDR3 sequence (DNA): TGTGCCAGCAGTGAGCGGCTTCCCCTCACAGATACGCAGTATTTT.

The chain uses TRBV27 and TRBJ1-2; D is possibly TRBD1 (5 bases). This CDR3 has 14 residues. The V end was cut by 4 bases, the J end by 5 bases, with 14 bases between. CDR1 is MNHEY and CDR2 is SMNVEV in the germline V gene (reference sequence). The CDR3 spells CASSWSMGGYGYTF. The DNA for the CDR3 is TGTGCCAGCAGTTGGTCTATGGGGGGATATGGCTACACCTTC.

The CDR3 here is CASSLPVRNTEAFF. In nucleotides, the CDR3 is TGTGCCAGCAGTTTGCCAGTTAGGAACACTGAAGCTTTCTTT. The rearrangement links TRBV28 to TRBJ1-1; D gene ambiguous. Germline V gene sequence: CDR1 MDHEN, CDR2 SYDVKM. Trimming cost V 3 bases and J 1 base, with 9 bases left between them. The CDR3 runs 14 residues.

This CDR3 is CASSLRGGRVYNEQFF. CDR3 DNA: TGTGCCAGCAGTTTAAGGGGCGGAAGGGTCTACAATGAGCAGTTCTTC. V gene TRBV27 combines with J gene TRBJ2-1, with D tentatively TRBD1 (5 bases). Per the germline V gene, CDR1 is MNHEY and CDR2 is SMNVEV (reference sequence). The CDR3 has 16 amino acids. The V gene lost 2 bases and the J gene lost 3 bases, with 14 bases spanning the gap.

The J gene is TRBJ1-6, the V gene TRBV6-6, with D possibly matching TRBD1 (5 bases). Germline V lookup: CDR1 MNHNY, CDR2 SVGAGI (reference sequence). This CDR3 is 14 amino acids long. The V and J ends lost 5 bases and 7 bases respectively, with 12 bases between them. The chain's CDR3 is CASSSRGTNSPLHF. The DNA of the CDR3 is TGTGCCAGCAGTAGTAGGGGAACAAATTCACCCCTCCACTTT.